A single sample gave rise to the 8 T cell receptor beta chains below, sequenced in a study of CD8 T cells in ankylosing spondylitis. Whole-study findings and limits: Seemingly characteristic of ankylosing spondylitis blood was a TCR beta motif consisting of roughly 8 highly homologous variants.

TCRdb recomputed calls from the 5' RACE reads with MiXCR, one row per CDR3 protein. The table has some 800,000 distinct CDR3 sequences, over 9.5% seen once. These receptors' antigens are unknown. Sequenced sample: blood, either unsorted or a sorted T cell fraction (not recorded which). Receptors were obtained from a male donor with ankylosing spondylitis.

This clonotype was seen a few times. The chain has TRBV12-3 or TRBV12-4 and TRBJ2-1, with 10 bases identical to TRBD2. The CDR3 spans 15 residues. V dropped 7 bases and J dropped 4; count of bases not matched to a gene: 7. This chain's CDR3 is CASKLAGLQYNEQFF. CDR3 sequence (DNA): TGTGCCAGCAAACTAGCGGGGCTCCAGTACAATGAGCAGTTCTTC.

Worth noting for this clonotype: An end of the junction differs from the germline gene, which may be a read error. The V gene is TRBV27, the J gene TRBJ2-7, with 8 bases identical to TRBD1. The CDR3 contains 15 residues. The germline gives CDR1 MNHEY, CDR2 SMNVEV (reference sequence). The CDR3 sequence: CTSSSIVRGQREQYF. CDR3 coding DNA: TGTACCAGCAGTTCCATCGTCAGGGGGCAGAGGGAGCAGTACTTC.

CDR3 loop: CASSWVGALGANVLTF. As DNA, the CDR3 is TGTGCCAGCAGCTGGGTCGGGGCGTTAGGGGCCAACGTCCTGACTTTC. The V and J genes are TRBV7-2 and TRBJ2-6; the D gene could be TRBD1 or TRBD2 (5 bases each). Trimming shortened V by 4 bases and J by 4 bases, and 14 bases separated the two germline ends. The CDR3 is 16 amino acids. Germline CDR1 and CDR2: SGHTA and FQGNSA.

This clonotype has just a few counts. The rearrangement links TRBV7-2 to TRBJ1-1; D ambiguous. This CDR3 region has 13 residues. The V gene's germline CDR1 is SGHTA and CDR2 FQGNSA. The ends were cut back, 2 bases at V and 10 bases at J, with 14 bases in the middle. This CDR3 reads CASSLIPRQAAFF. Written as DNA, the CDR3 is TGTGCCAGCAGCTTAATCCCCCGGCAGGCAGCTTTCTTT.

This chain uses TRBV5-4 with TRBJ2-1, with D possibly matching TRBD2 (6 bases). Germline CDR1 is SGHNT and CDR2 is YYREEE (reference sequence). This CDR3 is 16 amino acids long. Trimming left V 2 bases short and J 3 bases short, with 15 bases between. The CDR3 loop reads CASSLSTRADYNEQFF. The CDR3 region has the DNA TGTGCCAGCAGCTTATCGACTAGGGCCGACTACAATGAGCAGTTCTTC.

This clonotype was counted a few times. The V gene is TRBV5-1, the J gene TRBJ1-5; the match to TRBD1 covers 8 bases. The CDR3 has 14 amino acids. Trimming cost V 4 bases and J 7 bases; bases outside gene matches: 7. Germline-derived CDR1 and CDR2 are SGHRS and YFSETQ. In DNA form, the CDR3 reads TGCGCCAGCAGCATTGGACAGGGAGAACAGCCCCAGCATTTT. Translation: CASSIGQGEQPQHF.

This clonotype was seen more than once but under ten times. The rearrangement links TRBV6-1 to TRBJ2-2; a possible D gene is TRBD2 (5 bases). Trimming took 2 bases from V and 6 from J, leaving 10 bases between them. CDR3 length: 14 residues. Germline CDR1 and CDR2: MNHNS and SASEGT. CDR3: CASSERRYAGELFF. CDR3 in DNA: TGTGCCAGCAGTGAAAGGAGGTACGCCGGGGAGCTGTTTTTT.

V gene TRBV7-2 combines with J gene TRBJ2-4; D is ambiguous. Germline CDR1 is SGHTA and CDR2 is FQGNSA. V shed 6 bases and J shed 0 bases, with 12 bases lying between them. The CDR3 is 15 amino acids. CDR3 protein: CASRRDPEAKNIQYF. The CDR3 nucleotides are TGTGCCAGCAGGAGAGATCCGGAAGCCAAAAACATTCAGTACTTC.